The sequence of this T cell receptor beta chain was determined in a study of T cell repertoires in cytomegalovirus infection. Study context: Indications of both CMV infection and matching HLA type were provided by public TCR beta signatures. Study observations and caveats: Cumulative public TCR beta family frequency identified carriers of CMV plus the relevant HLA. Predominance within the ex vivo response was attributable to HLA-C-restricted CMV-specific TCR beta clonotypes.

This clonotype was recorded many times. Its specificity is unknown. TCRdb used MiXCR to reprocess the reads, holding one entry per CDR3 protein. Here the sample spans roughly 240,000 distinct CDR3 sequences, approximately 6.7% being singletons. Germline trimming cut 3 bases from V and 0 bases from J; bases unmatched to any gene: 4. CDR3 length: 15 amino acids. Germline assignment: CDR1 LGHNA and CDR2 YNFKEQ. This sequence was found in a human donor in good health (CMV status not recorded). Some clones in this sample may be carry-over from other donors' samples. Material for sequencing was PBMCs. The chain carries TRBV4-2 and TRBJ2-5; 7 bases match TRBD2. CDR3 protein: CASSQVSGYQETQYF. DNA for the CDR3: TGTGCCAGCAGCCAGGTTAGCGGGTACCAAGAGACCCAGTACTTC.